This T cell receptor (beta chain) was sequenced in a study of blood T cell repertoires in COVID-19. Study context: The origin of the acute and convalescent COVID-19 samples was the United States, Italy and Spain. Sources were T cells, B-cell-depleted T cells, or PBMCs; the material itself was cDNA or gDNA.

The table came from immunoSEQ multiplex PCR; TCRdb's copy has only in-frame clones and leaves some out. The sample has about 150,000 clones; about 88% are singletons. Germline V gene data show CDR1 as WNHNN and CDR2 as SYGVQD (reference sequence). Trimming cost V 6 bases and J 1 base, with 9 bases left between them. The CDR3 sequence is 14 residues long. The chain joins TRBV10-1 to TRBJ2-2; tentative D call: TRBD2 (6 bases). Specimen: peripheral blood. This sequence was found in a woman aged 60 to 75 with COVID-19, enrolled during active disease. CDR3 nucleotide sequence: TGCGCCAGCAGAAAGGGACTGAACACCGGGGAGCTGTTTTTT. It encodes CASRKGLNTGELFF.